The present T cell receptor beta chain was sequenced within a study of blood T cell repertoires in COVID-19. Study overall: Spain, Italy and the United States supplied samples that represented acute and convalescent COVID-19. Sample material is recorded as cDNA or gDNA derived from T cells, B-cell-depleted T cells, or PBMCs.

There are 15 residues in the CDR3. CDR1 and CDR2 from the germline V gene are MNHEY and SMNVEV (reference sequence). The V segment lost 5 bases and the J segment 2 bases; nucleotides outside the gene matches: 8. In the original workflow: Amplifying reference gene primers gave estimates of nucleated cell counts. Assay: immunoSEQ multiplex PCR; the TCRdb copy retains only in-frame clones and omits some. V and J calls and clone size are copied from that table; D and trimming were computed from the DNA. This repertoire shows roughly 40,000 clones, 79% found once; its top ten account for 25% to 40%. The V gene is TRBV27, the J gene TRBJ2-7; 8 nucleotides agree with TRBD1. This receptor was obtained from a woman of 80 years or more with acute or convalescent COVID-19. The sample taken for sequencing was peripheral blood. CDR3 sequence reads: CASSQRQGSPYEQYF. CDR3 coding DNA: TGTGCCAGCAGTCAACGACAGGGGTCCCCCTACGAGCAGTACTTC.